Below are 12 T cell receptor beta chains sequenced from a single sample in a study of blood T cell repertoires in COVID-19. Sequencing was performed with immunoSEQ multiplex PCR; in TCRdb, only in-frame clones are kept and a portion is missing. The profile covers some 11,000 clones, with 70% to 75% appearing a single time and around 30% taken by the ten largest. Sample: peripheral blood. Every receptor here comes from a human donor in a cohort sampled during active COVID-19.

This clone was seen a few times. Here the CDR3 reads CASSQGQGANQYF. DNA for the CDR3: TGTGCCAGCAGCCAAGGACAGGGGGCGAACCAGTACTTC. The chain links TRBV14 to TRBJ2-5; 10 bases are a match to TRBD1. V was pared by 1 base and J by 10 bases, with 3 bases of the junction left unmatched. This CDR3 comprises 13 residues. Germline CDR1 SGHDN, CDR2 FVKESK.

This rearrangement joins TRBV3-1 (or the pseudogene TRBV3-2) to TRBJ2-7; 13 bases agree with TRBD2. CDR1 LGHDT and CDR2 YNNKEL come from the germline V gene (reference sequence). J lost 1 base, V lost 1 base, and 7 bases had no gene match. The CDR3 loop spans 18 amino acids. In DNA form, the CDR3 reads TGTGCCAGCAGCCAAGGCGCTCCGGGACTAGCGGGATCCTACGAGCAGTACTTC. It specifies CASSQGAPGLAGSYEQYF.

The chain carries TRBV6-5 and TRBJ2-1; 13 bases align to TRBD2. The J segment lost 5 bases and the V segment lost 4 bases, leaving 2 bases of the junction unmatched. This CDR3 spans 15 amino acids. From germline, CDR1 is MNHEY and CDR2 SVGAGI. The CDR3, as DNA: TGTGCCAGCAGTTCGGGGACTAGCGGGAACAATGAGCAGTTCTTC. Translated: CASSSGTSGNNEQFF.

The V and J genes are TRBV4-2 and TRBJ2-7; D call uncertain. Germline CDR1 LGHNA, CDR2 YNFKEQ. This CDR3 has 12 amino acids. Trimming shortened V by 6 bases and J by 10 bases, and 16 bases separated the two germline ends. This CDR3 reads CASSAGRSSQYF. DNA for the CDR3: TGTGCCAGCAGTGCCGGTAGATCGAGCCAGTACTTC.

This sequence joins TRBV19 and TRBJ2-7; D may be TRBD1 (5 bases). V shed 3 bases and J shed 6 bases, with 15 bases lying between them. The CDR3 runs to 14 residues. Germline V CDR1 and CDR2: LNHDA, SQIVND (reference sequence). This chain's CDR3 is CASSMTVSTSEQYF. The CDR3 region has the DNA TGTGCCAGTAGTATGACAGTTTCAACCTCCGAGCAGTACTTC.

The rearrangement links TRBV7-9 to TRBJ1-3; unclear D gene. The V gene lost 6 bases and the J gene lost 2 bases, with 14 bases spanning the gap. Germline V CDR1 and CDR2: SEHNR, FQNEAQ (reference sequence). CDR3 size: 15 residues. The chain's CDR3 is CASRAQSVAGNTIYF. CDR3 DNA sequence: TGTGCCAGCAGAGCCCAGAGCGTAGCTGGAAACACCATATATTTT.

The table lists this clone with a few counts. At the DNA level, this CDR3 is encoded by other sequences in the same sample as well. V is TRBV7-9 and J is TRBJ1-6, with 8 bases lining up with TRBD1. This CDR3 contains 16 residues. Germline V gene data show CDR1 as SEHNR and CDR2 as FQNEAQ (reference sequence). Trimming took 4 bases from V and 4 from J; bases not matched to a gene: 6. This chain's CDR3 is CASSSGQGFYNSPLHF. The CDR3 DNA reads as TGTGCCAGCAGCTCTGGACAGGGTTTTTATAATTCACCCCTCCACTTT.

The chain has TRBV5-1 and TRBJ1-1; 7 nucleotides agree with TRBD1. The CDR3 has 13 residues. Germline V gives CDR1 SGHRS, CDR2 YFSETQ. The V and J ends lost 7 bases and 2 bases, in that order; junction bases with no gene match: 5. The CDR3 coding sequence is TGCGCCAGCTATCAGGGGGGCAACACTGAAGCTTTCTTT. It specifies CASYQGGNTEAFF.

The table lists this clone with a count of one. The chain uses TRBV28 and TRBJ2-2; 8 bases align to TRBD1. J was trimmed by 4 bases and V by 5 bases; bases with no gene match: 6. Germline CDR1 and CDR2: MDHEN and SYDVKM. CDR3 size: 15 residues. The CDR3 bases are TGTGCCAGCAGTCCATTGGACAGGGTCACCGGGGAGCTGTTTTTT. Its translation is CASSPLDRVTGELFF.

The chain carries TRBV11-2 and TRBJ1-5, with 11 bases that match TRBD1. J was trimmed by 6 bases and V by 6 bases; bases with no gene match: 7. Germline CDR1 reads SGHAT; CDR2 reads FQNNGV. CDR3 length equals 15 residues. CDR3 sequence: CASSSGQGAGQPQHF. Written as DNA, the CDR3 is TGTGCCAGCAGTTCCGGACAGGGGGCTGGTCAGCCCCAGCATTTT.

This clone was recorded a few times. The rearrangement links TRBV5-1 to TRBJ2-1, with TRBD1 as a possible D gene (5 bases). V was cut by 0 bases and J by 2 bases, with 9 bases left in between. This CDR3 has 15 amino acids. Looked up from germline, CDR1 is SGHRS and CDR2 is YFSETQ. The CDR3 region has the DNA TGCGCCAGCAGCTTGGCCGCGACAGCCTACAATGAGCAGTTCTTC. Translated, it gives CASSLAATAYNEQFF.

The chain combines TRBV5-6 with TRBJ2-5; D may be TRBD2 (6 bases). Germline V gene data show CDR1 as SGHDT and CDR2 as YYEEEE. V was pared by 4 bases and J by 0 bases, with 16 bases between. The CDR3 extends over 16 amino acids. CDR3 amino acids: CASSAGTQGNQETQYF. The CDR3 DNA reads as TGTGCCAGCAGCGCCGGGACTCAGGGTAACCAAGAGACCCAGTACTTC.